A selection of T cell receptor beta chains follows, all from one sample in a study of T cell changes during pregnancy in multiple sclerosis. Only in-frame clones appear in the TCRdb table, and some are missing; sequencing was by immunoSEQ multiplex PCR. The table includes 50,000 to 80,000 clones, roughly 92% detected once. Sequences were derived from peripheral blood, sampled in the second trimester of pregnancy. The receptors were sampled from a female donor with multiple sclerosis, enrolled in a pregnancy study. Both conserved end residues are trimmed from each CDR3. The listing skips clone size in some rows; elsewhere it reads once, few, many or a size class.

J: TRBJ1-6
V: TRBV9
size: -
CDR3: ASSAFGDSLYNSPLH

J: TRBJ2-7
V: TRBV4-1
size: -
CDR3: ASSQADSYEQY

J: TRBJ2-1
V: TRBV2
size: -
CDR3: ASSDRDTNYNEQF

J: TRBJ2-5
V: TRBV10-2
size: -
CDR3: ASRRWGLPGKETQY

J: TRBJ2-1
V: TRBV6-4
size: -
CDR3: ASSDLAENYNEQF

J: TRBJ1-1
V: TRBV19
size: -
CDR3: ASRVTGTTNTEAF

J: TRBJ2-7
V: TRBV4-1
size: -
CDR3: ASSPLAGGRYEQY

J: TRBJ1-1
V: TRBV11-2
size: -
CDR3: ASSAGTAVEAF

J: TRBJ2-7
V: TRBV5-1
size: -
CDR3: ASSSQGATHYEQY

J: TRBJ1-5
V: TRBV4-1
size: once
CDR3: ASSTWTGGNQPQH

J: TRBJ2-3
V: TRBV18
size: -
CDR3: ASSPFPSGRTADTQY

J: TRBJ2-7
V: TRBV28
size: -
CDR3: ASSLGTGAAYEQY

J: TRBJ2-5
V: TRBV19
size: once
CDR3: ASSIDHRAGAVRETQY

J: TRBJ2-3
V: TRBV6-4
size: -
CDR3: ASSDGRATDTQY

J: TRBJ2-2
V: TRBV9
size: -
CDR3: ASSASSGAGELF

J: TRBJ2-2
V: TRBV4-3
size: -
CDR3: ASSLGLGTENTGELF

J: TRBJ2-3
V: TRBV2
size: once
CDR3: ASSGQGATDTQY

J: TRBJ2-5
V: TRBV5-6
size: -
CDR3: ASSPTRTGTEETQY

J: TRBJ2-1
V: TRBV19
size: -
CDR3: ASSMAGSSYNEQF

J: TRBJ1-1
V: TRBV28
size: -
CDR3: ASSSMTLGDTEAF

J: TRBJ2-7
V: TRBV5-4
size: -
CDR3: ASSRGIFYEQY

J: TRBJ2-1
V: TRBV6-4
size: -
CDR3: ASSEELASGKNEQF

J: TRBJ1-1
V: TRBV7-9
size: -
CDR3: ASSIRGGNTEAF

J: TRBJ2-1
V: TRBV19
size: -
CDR3: ASSNSVSSYNEQF

J: TRBJ1-1
V: TRBV2
size: -
CDR3: ASKKQGLNTEAF

J: TRBJ2-7
V: TRBV16
size: once
CDR3: ASSQGLGQGSYEQY

J: TRBJ2-1
V: TRBV5-1
size: -
CDR3: ASSLTGGSGEQF

J: TRBJ1-3
V: TRBV21-1
size: -
CDR3: ASSKRREGTTSGNTIY

J: TRBJ2-3
V: TRBV6-1
size: -
CDR3: ASSERDRIEDTQY

J: TRBJ2-6
V: TRBV19
size: -
CDR3: ASSMGGGQGNSGANVLT

J: TRBJ2-3
V: TRBV5-4
size: -
CDR3: ASSVRLAGGDTQY

J: TRBJ1-6
V: TRBV13
size: -
CDR3: ASSSQQGYNSPLH

J: TRBJ1-2
V: TRBV27
size: -
CDR3: ASSLFAGQNYGYT

J: TRBJ2-5
V: TRBV30
size: -
CDR3: AWSPSQETQY

J: TRBJ1-1
V: TRBV13
size: few
CDR3: ASSLDRNTEAF

J: TRBJ2-1
V: TRBV28
size: -
CDR3: ASSLFQGVYEQF

J: TRBJ2-3
V: TRBV1
size: -
CDR3: TSSQESAGVGTQY

J: TRBJ2-1
V: TRBV5-4
size: once
CDR3: ASSLRTFGGDEQF

J: TRBJ2-1
V: TRBV6-1
size: once
CDR3: ASSLPDSYNEQF

J: TRBJ2-3
V: TRBV6-6
size: -
CDR3: ASSQDYLPPTDTQY

J: TRBJ2-2
V: TRBV28
size: -
CDR3: ASSFLSGGPDTGELF

J: TRBJ1-4
V: TRBV7-9
size: once
CDR3: ASSSRTGYREKLF

J: TRBJ2-1
V: TRBV21-1
size: -
CDR3: AHGTPAPCDEQF